Described below is a single T cell receptor beta chain sequence and its context. The CDR3 goes on 3 residues after the read ends, and that part is filled in from the germline J gene. The data originate from a study of T cells in women clearing cervical HPV infection. Study summary: Controls were women whose single incident HPV16 infection cleared within 12 months without precancer or cancer. Blood came at first lesion visit for cases, post-clearance for controls.

TCRdb's copy holds only in-frame clones and misses some; the assay was immunoSEQ multiplex PCR. The sample includes 36,000 or so clones. This CDR3 contains 14 residues. J lost 3 bases, V lost 1 base, and 0 bases had no gene match. Germline CDR1 SGHTA, CDR2 FQGNSA. Sample: blood buffy coat. The chain employs TRBV7-2 and TRBJ2-1; 7 bases match TRBD1. This receptor was identified in a woman aged 18 to 75 with a cervical HPV16 infection that either progressed to CIN3+ or cleared (not recorded which). The CDR3 DNA, read in part, is TGTGCCAGCAGCTTAGGACAGGGCTACAATGAG. It codes for CASSLGQGYNE. The full CDR3 reads CASSLGQGYNEQFF.